This T cell receptor (beta chain) was profiled in a study of OX40 agonist ivuxolimab in advanced cancers. The overall study: Clinicians treated patients with ivuxolimab, an agonistic anti-OX40 (CD134) antibody. Enrollees could have had prior anti-PD-1, anti-PD-L1 or anti-CTLA-4 therapy, which approximately 38% had received.

CDR1 MNHNY and CDR2 SVGAGI come from the germline V gene (reference sequence). V shed 6 bases and J 2 bases; nucleotides not matched to a gene: 6. The CDR3 length is 14 residues. This table comes from immunoSEQ multiplex PCR, and its TCRdb copy is limited to in-frame clones, with some not included. The data show about 100,000 clones, around 93% seen once. This sequence was found in an adult with an advanced solid tumor such as melanoma, head and neck, liver or kidney cancer. The J gene is TRBJ2-7, the V gene TRBV6-6, with TRBD1 matching 8 bases. Sequences were derived from CD4+ or CD8+ T cells sorted from blood, sampled in a trial of the OX40 agonist ivuxolimab. The CDR3 nucleotides read TGTGCCAGCAGCTTGACAGGGGCCACCTACGAGCAGTACTTC. It yields the protein CASSLTGATYEQYF.